A single sample gave rise to the 15 T cell receptor beta chains below, sequenced in a study of CD8+ T cells in alopecia areata. Extraction and reverse transcription of RNA yielded cDNA as the sequencing template. Assay: immunoSEQ multiplex PCR; the TCRdb copy retains only in-frame clones and omits some. Here the sample spans about 120,000 clones, around 56% being singletons. The treatment was: oral pan-JAK inhibitor, 5-10 mg twice daily. The source material was CD4+ T cells sorted from blood, sampled at week 4, from a patient treated with tofacitinib. These receptors all come from a human donor with alopecia areata.

This sequence joins TRBV29-1 and TRBJ2-5, with 9 bases matching TRBD2. Losses at the gene ends were 6 bases for V and 1 base for J; bases not matched to a gene: 12. The CDR3 consists of 16 residues. Germline CDR1 reads SQVTM; CDR2 reads ANQGSEA. For the CDR3, the DNA is TGCAGCGTCCATGTCCGGGCGACTAGCGGCCAAGAGACCCAGTACTTC. Translation: CSVHVRATSGQETQYF.

This clone was seen repeatedly, ten times or more. The CDR3 DNA sequence: TGCGCCAGCAGCTCCTGGGCCCCTGAAGGAGAAAAACTGTTTTTT. It translates to CASSSWAPEGEKLFF. The V call is TRBV5-1, the J call TRBJ1-4; D unclear. CDR3 size: 15 residues. V was shortened by 3 bases and J by 8 bases, with 17 bases between the two germline ends. The germline gives CDR1 SGHRS, CDR2 YFSETQ.

This clone was seen more than once but under ten times. The chain links TRBV30 to TRBJ2-1; D unresolved. Germline V CDR1 and CDR2: GTSNPN, SVGIG (reference sequence). Trimming shortened V by 4 bases and J by 0 bases, and 13 bases separated the two germline ends. CDR3 length: 15 amino acids. The CDR3 coding sequence is TGTGCCTGGATGAAAGGGATGAGCTCCTACAATGAGCAGTTCTTC. It translates to CAWMKGMSSYNEQFF.

This clone was found a few times. The chain is built from TRBV2 and TRBJ2-1; D possibly corresponds to TRBD2 (6 bases). CDR3 length equals 12 residues. CDR1 is SNHLY, CDR2 FYNNEI, per germline. V lost 7 bases, J lost 3 bases, and 7 bases lay in between. This CDR3 reads CASTGDYNEQFF. The CDR3, as DNA: TGTGCCAGCACGGGGGACTACAATGAGCAGTTCTTC.

V and J are TRBV23-1 and TRBJ1-1; 7 positions match TRBD1. TRBV23-1 has ORF status, its function being uncertain. The V gene end was trimmed by 4 bases and the J gene end by 6 bases; junction bases not matched to a gene: 8. The CDR3 consists of 14 residues. In DNA form, the CDR3 reads TGCGCCAGCAGTCGAACAGGGGTGAGCGCTGAAGCTTTCTTT. Translating gives CASSRTGVSAEAFF.

This clone was counted between two and nine times. The CDR3 DNA reads TGTGCCAGCAGTCCACAAGGGACAGGAGGCTGGGAGCAGTACTTC. This sequence encodes CASSPQGTGGWEQYF. The gene calls are TRBV28 and TRBJ2-7, with 8 bases lining up with TRBD1. The length of the CDR3 is 15 residues. Germline CDR1 MDHEN, CDR2 SYDVKM. Trimming took 5 bases from V and 7 from J; bases not matched to a gene: 13.

This clone appeared a single time. This chain connects TRBV9 to TRBJ1-5; D is undetermined. The V gene lost 0 bases and the J gene lost 5 bases, with 6 bases spanning the gap. The length of the CDR3 is 13 residues. Germline V lookup: CDR1 SGDLS, CDR2 YYNGEE. This CDR3 reads CASSVAADQPQHF. The CDR3 region has the DNA TGTGCCAGCAGCGTAGCAGCAGATCAGCCCCAGCATTTT.

V usage is TRBV30 and J usage is TRBJ1-2; 8 nucleotides line up with TRBD1. Unmatched junction bases numbered 15, after V lost 5 bases and J lost 4 bases. The CDR3 loop spans 16 amino acids. Germline CDR1 and CDR2: GTSNPN and SVGIG (reference sequence). The CDR3 here is CAWDRDRTPPSYGYTF. CDR3 nucleotide sequence: TGTGCCTGGGACCGGGACAGGACACCTCCTTCCTATGGCTACACCTTC.

The chain joins TRBV6-1 to TRBJ1-1; D gene uncertain. This CDR3 region has 15 residues. Germline loops: CDR1 MNHNS, CDR2 SASEGT. Trimming cost V 1 base and J 1 base, with 10 bases left between them. CDR3 loop: CASSEGGRRNTEAFF. DNA of the CDR3: TGTGCCAGCAGTGAAGGTGGCAGAAGGAACACTGAAGCTTTCTTT.

This sequence joins TRBV25-1 and TRBJ1-2; no definite D call. Trimming shortened V by 3 bases and J by 4 bases, and 9 bases separated the two germline ends. From germline, CDR1 is MGHDK and CDR2 SYGVNS. This CDR3 region has 13 residues. The DNA of the CDR3 is TGTGCCAGCAGTGAGGCTGGGGTCTATGGCTACACCTTC. Its translation: CASSEAGVYGYTF.

The rearrangement joins TRBV15 to TRBJ1-3; no firm D call. The CDR3 extends over 12 amino acids. Germline-derived CDR1 and CDR2 are LNHNV and YYDKDF (reference sequence). The V gene lost 0 bases and the J gene lost 5 bases, with 2 bases spanning the gap. The CDR3, as DNA: TGTGCCACCAGCAGAGACAGAAACACCATATATTTT. Its protein is CATSRDRNTIYF. The complete variable domain, with remaining parts taken from reference TRBV15 and TRBJ1-3, reads DAMVIQNPRYQVTQFGKPVTLSCSQTLNHNVMYWYQQKSSQAPKLLFHYYDKDFNNEADTPDNFQSRRPNTSFCFLDIRSPGLGDTAMYLCATSRDRNTIYFGEGSWLTVV.

This sequence joins TRBV29-1 and TRBJ2-7; D possibly uses TRBD1 or TRBD2 (6 bases each). Trimming took off 0 bases at V and 7 bases at J, with 10 bases between the two ends. The CDR3 sequence is 12 residues long. Looked up from germline, CDR1 is SQVTM and CDR2 is ANQGSEA. As DNA, the CDR3 is TGCAGCGTTGAAGAGGGGGGCGCAGAGCAGTACTTC. Encoded protein: CSVEEGGAEQYF.

V usage is TRBV29-1 and J usage is TRBJ1-2, with D tentatively TRBD1 (5 bases). CDR1 SQVTM and CDR2 ANQGSEA come from the germline V gene. The V end lost 4 bases, the J end lost 4 bases, and 10 bases lay between the germline ends. CDR3 length equals 12 residues. CDR3 coding DNA: TGCAGCGTTGGGCGGGGCGGCTATGGCTACACCTTC. This codes for CSVGRGGYGYTF.

The chain combines TRBV30 with TRBJ2-3, with 7 nucleotides matching TRBD2. Per germline, CDR1 GTSNPN and CDR2 SVGIG (reference sequence). CDR3 size: 15 residues. V shed 4 bases, J shed 1 base, and the junction held 8 bases outside the gene matches. The CDR3 DNA is TGTGCCTGGAAAGCCTGGGCGGGAGGCACAGATACGCAGTATTTT. Amino acids: CAWKAWAGGTDTQYF.

The chain couples TRBV18 to TRBJ2-1, with 9 bases identical to TRBD2. Germline loops: CDR1 KGHSH, CDR2 LQKENI. J lost 8 bases, V lost 2 bases, and 10 bases had no gene match. The CDR3 totals 16 residues. The CDR3 DNA follows: TGTGCCAGCTCACCAGGGGGTAGCGGGGGTACAGATGAGCAGTTCTTC. It is translated as CASSPGGSGGTDEQFF.